Sequencing of this T cell receptor (beta chain) was carried out in a study of T cells in Graves' hyperthyroidism and ophthalmopathy. Study-wide findings and caveats: Appearing also in blood were most of the thyroid clonotypes expanded above 0.001.

It was RNA transcripts that yielded the amplified TCR beta CDR3 regions. The primer set for the first-round RT-PCR of the TCR CDR3 was HTBI. TCRdb redid the calling of the multiplex PCR reads with MiXCR, one entry per CDR3 protein. The table records about 640,000 distinct CDR3 sequences, about a fifth of them present only once. Germline V CDR1 and CDR2: GTSNPN, SVGIG (reference sequence). The ends were cut back, 2 bases at V and 6 bases at J, with 8 bases in the middle. The length of the CDR3 is 11 residues. Lactation, pregnancy, other autoimmune disease or uncontrolled infection excluded patients. Using around 10 ml of fresh peripheral blood, PBMCs were prepared. This clonotype was counted many times. The target antigen is unknown.

The sample taken for sequencing was blood. The TCR sequence derives from a man aged 25 to 40 with Graves' ophthalmopathy. V is TRBV30 and J is TRBJ2-7; D is perhaps TRBD1 or TRBD2 (5 bases each). CDR3 in amino acids: CAWSLGVEQYF. CDR3 in DNA: TGTGCCTGGAGTCTGGGGGTCGAGCAGTACTTC.